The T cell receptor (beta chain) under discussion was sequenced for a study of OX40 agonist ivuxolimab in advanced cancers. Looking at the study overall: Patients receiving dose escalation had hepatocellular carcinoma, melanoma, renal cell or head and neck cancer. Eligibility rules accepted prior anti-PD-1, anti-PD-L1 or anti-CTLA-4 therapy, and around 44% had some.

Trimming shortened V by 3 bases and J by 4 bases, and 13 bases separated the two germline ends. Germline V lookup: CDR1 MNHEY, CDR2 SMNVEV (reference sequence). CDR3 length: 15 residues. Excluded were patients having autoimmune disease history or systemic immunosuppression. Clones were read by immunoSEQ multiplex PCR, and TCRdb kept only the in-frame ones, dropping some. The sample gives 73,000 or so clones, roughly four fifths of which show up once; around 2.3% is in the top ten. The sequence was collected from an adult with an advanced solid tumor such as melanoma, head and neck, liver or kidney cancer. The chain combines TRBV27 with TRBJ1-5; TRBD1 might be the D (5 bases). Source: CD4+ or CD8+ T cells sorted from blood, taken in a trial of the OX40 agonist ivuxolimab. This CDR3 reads CASSFGASGNQPQHF. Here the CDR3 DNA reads TGTGCCAGCAGTTTTGGGGCATCGGGGAATCAGCCCCAGCATTTT.